The 10 T cell receptor beta chains reported below all come from one sample, sequenced in a study of shared clonotypes between healthy human individuals. The assay was immunoSEQ multiplex PCR, and TCRdb's table has in-frame clones only and misses some. The table has a few hundred thousand clones, more than 95% seen once. Sequences were obtained from naive CD4+ T cells sorted from blood. Documented subset: CD45RA+ positively selected. Every receptor here comes from a woman in her twenties or thirties in good health.

V gene TRBV7-3 combines with J gene TRBJ2-6; D is undetermined. Trimming stripped 5 bases from V and 0 bases from J, with 20 bases between. Germline loops: CDR1 SGHTA, CDR2 FQGTGA. The CDR3 sequence is 19 residues long. The CDR3 nucleotides are TGTGCCAGCAGCGATATAGTGCAGGCAGTAAGCTCTGGGGCCAACGTCCTGACTTTC. Translated, it gives CASSDIVQAVSSGANVLTF.

Only one count was recorded for this clone. The same CDR3 arises from other DNA sequences in this sample as well. V gene TRBV5-1 combines with J gene TRBJ2-3, with D perhaps matching TRBD2 (5 bases). Germline values: CDR1 SGHRS, CDR2 YFSETQ. This CDR3 region has 13 residues. V lost 8 bases and J lost 0, with 10 bases in between. CDR3 nucleotide sequence: TGCGCCAGTTTCCGGGATAGCACAGATACGCAGTATTTT. Translated: CASFRDSTDTQYF.

The J gene is TRBJ2-3, the V gene TRBV5-6; the D call may be TRBD1 or TRBD2 (5 bases each). The germline gives CDR1 SGHDT, CDR2 YYEEEE. V was trimmed by 4 bases and J by 4 bases, leaving 16 bases between them. This CDR3 has 15 residues. The CDR3 reads CASSVGTPVADTQYF. Here the CDR3 DNA reads TGTGCCAGCAGCGTCGGGACCCCCGTCGCAGATACGCAGTATTTT.

The genes are TRBV27 and TRBJ1-2, with 10 nucleotides matching TRBD1. J was trimmed by 7 bases and V by 5 bases; bases with no gene match: 10. The germline CDR1 and CDR2 sequences are MNHEY and SMNVEV (reference sequence). The CDR3 loop spans 15 amino acids. CDR3 bases: TGTGCCAGCAGTCCCCTATCCGGGACAGGGGCTGGCTACACCTTC. This encodes CASSPLSGTGAGYTF.

V and J are TRBV27 and TRBJ1-2; D may be TRBD1 (5 bases). The germline CDR1 and CDR2 sequences are MNHEY and SMNVEV (reference sequence). This CDR3 is 15 amino acids long. The V and J ends lost 4 bases and 5 bases respectively, with 17 bases between them. CDR3 region: CASSYSGGIGYGYTF. The CDR3 bases are TGTGCCAGCAGTTATTCGGGGGGGATAGGATATGGCTACACCTTC.

The chain has TRBV10-3 and TRBJ2-7; D is possibly TRBD1 or TRBD2 (5 bases each). CDR1 is ENHRY, CDR2 SYGVKD, per germline. V was cut by 3 bases and J by 2 bases, with 17 bases left in between. The CDR3 totals 16 residues. In DNA, the CDR3 is TGTGCCATCAGTGACCAAACGCGTGGGGGTACCTACGAGCAGTACTTC. This codes for CAISDQTRGGTYEQYF.

The gene calls are TRBV28 and TRBJ2-1, with D unresolved. Looked up from germline, CDR1 is MDHEN and CDR2 is SYDVKM. Trimming pared 1 base from V and 0 bases from J, leaving 16 bases between. This CDR3 region has 18 residues. The CDR3 spells CASSLYPPGHLSYNEQFF. The DNA of the CDR3 is TGTGCCAGCAGTTTATATCCTCCAGGCCACCTCTCCTACAATGAGCAGTTCTTC.

The V call is TRBV19, the J call TRBJ2-2; D is possibly TRBD2 (7 bases). Germline CDR1 is LNHDA and CDR2 is SQIVND (reference sequence). The CDR3 is 18 residues long. Between the trimmed V and J ends, which lost 1 base and 4 bases, there was a span of 19 bases. The CDR3 protein is CASSIGLRGGAFTGELFF. In nucleotides, the CDR3 is TGTGCCAGTAGTATAGGCCTCCGAGGGGGGGCTTTCACCGGGGAGCTGTTTTTT.

As DNA, the CDR3 is TGTGCCAGTAGTATAGATCCCCAATCCTCCTACGAGCAGTACTTC. It codes for CASSIDPQSSYEQYF. The V gene is TRBV19, the J gene TRBJ2-7; D uncertain. Per the germline V gene, CDR1 is LNHDA and CDR2 is SQIVND (reference sequence). This CDR3 spans 15 amino acids. V lost 0 bases and J lost 0, with 9 bases in between.

The chain couples TRBV30 to TRBJ2-1, with D perhaps given as TRBD1 or TRBD2 (5 bases each). Per the germline V gene, CDR1 is GTSNPN and CDR2 is SVGIG (reference sequence). CDR3 length equals 14 residues. V was clipped by 0 bases and J by 8 bases, with 14 bases between them. CDR3 coding DNA: TGTGCCTGGAGTGTACTGGGGACCTGGGATGAGCAGTTCTTC. This translates into CAWSVLGTWDEQFF.